Included here is one T cell receptor (beta chain) sequence, with context. This sample is part of a study of blood T cell repertoires in COVID-19. In the study overall: Samples of COVID-19 (acute and convalescent) were obtained from the United States, Italy and Spain. Sample material is recorded as cDNA or gDNA derived from T cells, B-cell-depleted T cells, or PBMCs.

The assay was immunoSEQ multiplex PCR, and TCRdb's table has in-frame clones only and misses some. The sample lists some 200,000 clones; approximately 80% were seen once. With 1 base clipped from V and 5 bases from J, the junction kept 4 bases outside the gene matches. The CDR3 has 15 amino acids. Germline V CDR1 and CDR2: SGHDT, YYEEEE. This TCR derives from a woman in her forties who had recovered from COVID-19. The sequenced sample was peripheral blood. The chain is built from TRBV5-6 and TRBJ2-7; 12 nucleotides line up with TRBD2. The CDR3 loop is CASSLTSGGYNEQYF. The CDR3 nucleotides are TGTGCCAGCAGCTTGACTAGCGGGGGGTACAACGAGCAGTACTTC.